A single sample is the source of the 29 T cell receptor beta chains below, sequenced in a study of T cells after posttransplantation cyclophosphamide. Using immunoSEQ multiplex PCR, the repertoire was profiled, and TCRdb retains in-frame clones only, with some absent. The sample was found to contain about 39,000 clones, and every one recurs. The sequenced sample consisted of PBMCs. The receptors here all came from a woman in her forties or fifties in good health and a related stem cell transplant donor.

Ten or more counts support this clone. The rearrangement links TRBV4-3 to TRBJ1-2; a possible D gene is TRBD1 (6 bases). The germline V gene has CDR1 LGHNA and CDR2 YSLEER. V shed 4 bases and J shed 4 bases, with 13 bases lying between them. This CDR3 comprises 14 residues. CDR3 region: CASSPTRGSYGYTF. The DNA of the CDR3 is TGCGCCAGCAGCCCCACCAGGGGAAGCTATGGCTACACCTTC.

The table lists this clone with a few counts. V and J are TRBV2 and TRBJ1-5; 9 positions match TRBD1. In germline, CDR1 is SNHLY, CDR2 FYNNEI. J gave up 6 bases and V 6 bases, and 3 bases lay outside the gene matches. The CDR3 is 13 amino acids. The CDR3 here is CASRQGAGQPQHF. CDR3 bases: TGTGCCAGCAGACAGGGGGCGGGTCAGCCCCAGCATTTT. Using reference TRBV2 and TRBJ1-5 for the parts outside the CDR3, the full variable domain is EPEVTQTPSHQVTQMGQEVILRCVPISNHLYFYWYRQILGQKVEFLVSFYNNEISEKSEIFDDQFSVERPDGSNFTLKIRSTKLEDSAMYFCASRQGAGQPQHFGDGTRLSIL.

This clone was counted at least ten times. The rearrangement links TRBV2 to TRBJ1-1; weak D call: TRBD1 (5 bases). The germline V gene encodes CDR1 SNHLY and CDR2 FYNNEI. Trimming removed 6 bases from V and 5 bases from J, with 10 bases in between. The CDR3 is 12 amino acids. CDR3 residues: CASRRRGTEAFF. Written as DNA, the CDR3 is TGTGCCAGCAGGAGGCGGGGGACTGAAGCTTTCTTT.

The chain couples TRBV5-1 to TRBJ2-1; D might be TRBD1 (5 bases). The CDR3 is 15 amino acids. Trimming removed 7 bases from V and 0 bases from J, with 14 bases in between. CDR1 SGHRS and CDR2 YFSETQ come from the germline V gene. The CDR3, as DNA: TGCGCCAGCGCTGAGCAGGGCAACTCCTACAATGAGCAGTTCTTC. Translated: CASAEQGNSYNEQFF. Combining the CDR3 with reference TRBV5-1 and TRBJ2-1 gives the whole variable domain KAGVTQTPRYLIKTRGQQVTLSCSPISGHRSVSWYQQTPGQGLQFLFEYFSETQRNKGNFPGRFSGRQFSNSRSEMNVSTLELGDSALYLCASAEQGNSYNEQFFGPGTRLTVL.

The table lists this clone with many counts. The chain combines TRBV7-2 with TRBJ2-1, with D maybe TRBD1 (5 bases). Germline assignment: CDR1 SGHTA and CDR2 FQGNSA. Trimming shortened V by 0 bases and J by 8 bases, and 8 bases separated the two germline ends. The CDR3 extends over 13 amino acids. The DNA of the CDR3 is TGTGCCAGCAGCTTAGCCAGGGTGTATGAGCAGTTCTTC. This translates into CASSLARVYEQFF.

At least ten counts were recorded for this clone. The genes are TRBV7-6 and TRBJ1-1; D unresolved. V dropped 1 base and J dropped 4 bases, with 7 bases sitting between them. The CDR3 has 13 residues. Germline V gives CDR1 SGHVS, CDR2 FNYEAQ. The CDR3 protein is CASSLGPFTEAFF. Written as DNA, the CDR3 is TGTGCCAGCAGCTTAGGGCCCTTCACTGAAGCTTTCTTT.

This clone was seen more than once but under ten times. As DNA, the CDR3 is TGCGCCAGCAGCCAAGAGGAGGTAGCGGGGGCGGGGAGATCGGATACGCAGTATTTT. Amino acids: CASSQEEVAGAGRSDTQYF. The J gene is TRBJ2-3, the V gene TRBV4-1, with 9 bases aligning to TRBD2. Looked up from germline, CDR1 is MGHRA and CDR2 is YSYEKL. Trimming took 0 bases from V and 6 from J; bases not matched to a gene: 16. The CDR3 runs 19 residues.

At least ten counts were recorded for this clone. The rearrangement uses TRBV5-1 and TRBJ2-7, with TRBD1 matching 8 bases. The germline V gene has CDR1 SGHRS and CDR2 YFSETQ. J was trimmed by 2 bases and V by 2 bases; bases with no gene match: 9. The CDR3 is made up of 16 amino acids. CDR3 sequence (DNA): TGCGCCAGCAGCTTAAGGACAGGGATTCCTGCCTACGAGCAGTACTTC. It encodes CASSLRTGIPAYEQYF.

In this sample, this clone turned up many times. The genes are TRBV9 and TRBJ1-3; D remains unclear. The CDR3 has 15 amino acids. V lost 0 bases and J 2 bases, leaving 9 bases between the germline ends. CDR1 and CDR2 (germline): SGDLS, YYNGEE. CDR3 bases: TGTGCCAGCAGCGTAGCCGCAGGTGCTGGAAACACCATATATTTT. Translation: CASSVAAGAGNTIYF.

This clone has just a few counts. The rearrangement uses TRBV18 and TRBJ1-1; 11 bases match TRBD1. Germline loops: CDR1 KGHSH, CDR2 LQKENI. The CDR3 contains 14 residues. Unmatched junction bases numbered 5, after V lost 5 bases and J lost 6 bases. The CDR3 sequence: CASSGQGAQPEAFF. CDR3 sequence (DNA): TGTGCCAGCTCAGGACAGGGGGCGCAACCTGAAGCTTTCTTT.

In this sample, this clone turned up a few times. This rearrangement joins TRBV28 to TRBJ2-2; maybe TRBD2 (6 bases). The length of the CDR3 is 18 residues. V was trimmed by 2 bases and J by 4 bases, leaving 20 bases between them. Germline V gene lookup returns CDR1 MDHEN and CDR2 SYDVKM. CDR3 sequence reads: CASSLGGTRRRSTGELFF. For the CDR3, the DNA is TGTGCCAGCAGTTTAGGGGGGACCCGGAGAAGGAGCACCGGGGAGCTGTTTTTT. The whole variable domain, remainder taken from reference TRBV28 and TRBJ2-2, is DVKVTQSSRYLVKRTGEKVFLECVQDMDHENMFWYRQDPGLGLRLIYFSYDVKMKEKGDIPEGYSVSREKKERFSLILESASTNQTSMYLCASSLGGTRRRSTGELFFGEGSRLTVL.

This clone was detected many times. The chain uses TRBV7-8 and TRBJ2-2; TRBD1 matches at 7 bases. Trimming took 1 base from V and 7 from J; bases not matched to a gene: 18. The CDR3 is made up of 19 amino acids. Germline V gene data show CDR1 as SGHVS and CDR2 as FQNEAQ. Here the CDR3 DNA reads TGTGCCAGCAGCTTAGGACTTTTCCGGAGACAGGGTGATAGCGGGGAGCTGTTTTTT. Amino acids: CASSLGLFRRQGDSGELFF.

The CDR3 coding sequence is TGTGCCAGCAGGCAAGCTAGCGGGGGGGCCTACGAGCAGTACTTC. It codes for CASRQASGGAYEQYF. The chain joins TRBV28 to TRBJ2-7, with TRBD2 matching 12 bases. This CDR3 spans 15 amino acids. CDR1 and CDR2 from the germline V gene are MDHEN and SYDVKM. The V gene end was trimmed by 6 bases and the J gene end by 2 bases; junction bases not matched to a gene: 5.

Ten or more counts support this clone. The chain has TRBV4-3 and TRBJ1-2; tentatively, D is TRBD1 (5 bases). Trimming took 0 bases from V and 7 from J, leaving 18 bases between them. The germline V gene has CDR1 LGHNA and CDR2 YSLEER. CDR3 length: 16 amino acids. CDR3 bases: TGCGCCAGCAGCCAAGAGGGGGGACGCGGCGGGGGTGGCTACACCTTC. Protein product: CASSQEGGRGGGGYTF.

This clone was seen ten or more times. The rearrangement joins TRBV28 to TRBJ1-4; tentatively, D is TRBD1 (5 bases). The CDR3 extends over 14 amino acids. Germline CDR1 and CDR2: MDHEN and SYDVKM. Trimming cost V 6 bases and J 7 bases, with 15 bases left between them. In nucleotides, the CDR3 is TGTGCCAGCAGGTGGGGCTCCTCGGGTGAAAAACTGTTTTTT. This encodes CASRWGSSGEKLFF. Full variable domain (outside the CDR3, taken from reference TRBV28 and TRBJ1-4): DVKVTQSSRYLVKRTGEKVFLECVQDMDHENMFWYRQDPGLGLRLIYFSYDVKMKEKGDIPEGYSVSREKKERFSLILESASTNQTSMYLCASRWGSSGEKLFFGSGTQLSVL.

The table lists this clone with many counts. J is TRBJ2-6 and V is TRBV6-1, with D unresolved. V lost 5 bases, J lost 0 bases, and 17 bases lay in between. The CDR3 consists of 18 residues. From germline, CDR1 is MNHNS and CDR2 SASEGT. Here the CDR3 DNA reads TGTGCCAGCAGTCAAGTGGCAGGTTCCATCTCTGGGGCCAACGTCCTGACTTTC. Its translation is CASSQVAGSISGANVLTF.

This clone was seen at least ten times. V is TRBV7-2 and J is TRBJ1-5, with a weak D call TRBD1 (5 bases). CDR1 is SGHTA and CDR2 is FQGNSA in the germline V gene. CDR3 length: 14 amino acids. The V and J ends lost 4 bases and 7 bases respectively, with 14 bases between them. The chain's CDR3 is CASSWTKSPQPQHF. CDR3 nucleotide sequence: TGTGCCAGCAGCTGGACAAAGAGTCCACAGCCCCAGCATTTT.

This clone occurred many times. This chain connects TRBV9 to TRBJ1-5, with unresolved D. Germline values: CDR1 SGDLS, CDR2 YYNGEE. Trimming took off 0 bases at V and 3 bases at J, with 10 bases between the two ends. The CDR3 sequence is 15 residues long. The CDR3 coding sequence is TGTGCCAGCAGCGTAGATAATACACCCAATCAGCCCCAGCATTTT. Encoded protein: CASSVDNTPNQPQHF.

This clone appeared many times. V usage is TRBV5-4 and J usage is TRBJ1-2, with D perhaps TRBD1 (5 bases). Germline V gene data show CDR1 as SGHNT and CDR2 as YYREEE (reference sequence). Trimming shortened V by 0 bases and J by 7 bases, and 13 bases separated the two germline ends. The CDR3 spans 14 residues. CDR3 amino acids: CASSLAGGALGYTF. The CDR3 nucleotides read TGTGCCAGCAGCTTGGCCGGAGGGGCGCTTGGCTACACCTTC. Using reference TRBV5-4 and TRBJ1-2 for the parts outside the CDR3, the full variable domain is ETGVTQSPTHLIKTRGQQVTLRCSSQSGHNTVSWYQQALGQGPQFIFQYYREEENGRGNFPPRFSGLQFPNYSSELNVNALELDDSALYLCASSLAGGALGYTFGSGTRLTVV.

The J gene is TRBJ2-2, the V gene TRBV7-2; D is ambiguous. Germline V gene sequence: CDR1 SGHTA, CDR2 FQGNSA. V lost 5 bases, J lost 6 bases, and 16 bases lay in between. This CDR3 comprises 15 residues. The CDR3 spells CASSPRLQTAGELFF. The CDR3 DNA follows: TGTGCCAGCAGCCCCCGACTCCAGACGGCCGGGGAGCTGTTTTTT.

This clone was picked up a small number of times. The rearrangement uses TRBV7-9 and TRBJ2-5; D possibly corresponds to TRBD2 (6 bases). Germline CDR1 SEHNR, CDR2 FQNEAQ (reference sequence). Trimming took 5 bases from V and 7 from J, leaving 14 bases between them. This CDR3 contains 13 residues. The CDR3 DNA is TGTGCCAGCAGCCCGGAGGGGTCGGGGACCCAGTACTTC. Translated, it gives CASSPEGSGTQYF. Using reference TRBV7-9 and TRBJ2-5 for the parts outside the CDR3, the full variable domain is DTGVSQNPRHKITKRGQNVTFRCDPISEHNRLYWYRQTLGQGPEFLTYFQNEAQLEKSRLLSDRFSAERPKGSFSTLEIQRTEQGDSAMYLCASSPEGSGTQYFGPGTRLLVL.

This clone has at least ten counts. This chain links TRBV28 with TRBJ2-7; 8 bases line up with TRBD2. In germline, CDR1 is MDHEN, CDR2 SYDVKM. This CDR3 is 12 amino acids long. Trimming cost V 9 bases and J 7 bases; bases outside gene matches: 8. CDR3 sequence reads: CASRLPGGEQYF. The CDR3 nucleotides are TGTGCCAGTCGTTTACCGGGAGGGGAGCAGTACTTC. Together with reference TRBV28 and TRBJ2-7, the CDR3 gives the full variable domain: DVKVTQSSRYLVKRTGEKVFLECVQDMDHENMFWYRQDPGLGLRLIYFSYDVKMKEKGDIPEGYSVSREKKERFSLILESASTNQTSMYLCASRLPGGEQYFGPGTRLTVT.

This clone was counted many times. The gene calls are TRBV11-2 and TRBJ1-3; D gene ambiguous. V lost 4 bases, J lost 1 base, and 14 bases lay in between. CDR3 length: 16 amino acids. CDR1 and CDR2 (germline): SGHAT, FQNNGV. CDR3 residues: CASSSIGQRSGNTIYF. Here the CDR3 DNA reads TGTGCCAGCAGCTCCATAGGTCAGCGGTCTGGAAACACCATATATTTT.

At least ten counts were recorded for this clone. The chain uses TRBV5-4 and TRBJ2-1; 7 nucleotides line up with TRBD1. V dropped 0 bases and J dropped 7; count of bases not matched to a gene: 4. Per germline, CDR1 SGHNT and CDR2 YYREEE (reference sequence). The CDR3 has 14 amino acids. CDR3 amino acids: CASSLGGQQNEQFF. Written as DNA, the CDR3 is TGTGCCAGCAGCTTGGGGGGACAGCAAAATGAGCAGTTCTTC.

This clone was picked up many times. The chain recombines TRBV9 with TRBJ1-6, with no clear D. Germline-derived CDR1 and CDR2 are SGDLS and YYNGEE. Trimming left V 0 bases short and J 6 bases short, with 10 bases between. This CDR3 spans 15 amino acids. The CDR3 sequence: CASSVGQAGNSPLHF. The CDR3 DNA sequence: TGTGCCAGCAGCGTAGGGCAGGCGGGTAATTCACCCCTCCACTTT. Based on the CDR3 plus reference TRBV9 and TRBJ1-6, the full variable domain is DSGVTQTPKHLITATGQRVTLRCSPRSGDLSVYWYQQSLDQGLQFLIQYYNGEERAKGNILERFSAQQFPDLHSELNLSSLELGDSALYFCASSVGQAGNSPLHFGNGTRLTVT.

This clone has ten or more counts. The genes are TRBV7-9 and TRBJ1-3; TRBD1 aligns across 11 bases. Per germline, CDR1 SEHNR and CDR2 FQNEAQ (reference sequence). There are 17 residues in the CDR3. V was pared by 0 bases and J by 4 bases, with 5 bases of the junction left unmatched. CDR3 DNA: TGTGCCAGCAGCTTAGCGGGACAGGGGGTCTACGGAAACACCATATATTTT. Protein: CASSLAGQGVYGNTIYF.

There are many counts of this clone. This chain joins TRBV19 and TRBJ1-3; TRBD1 is a possible D gene (6 bases). The CDR3 length is 15 residues. V was shortened by 8 bases and J by 0 bases, with 14 bases between the two germline ends. CDR1 is LNHDA, CDR2 SQIVND, per germline (reference sequence). CDR3 nucleotide sequence: TGTGCCAGTGTTCGGGACACGGACTCTGGAAACACCATATATTTT. The encoded protein is CASVRDTDSGNTIYF.

This clone was seen at least ten times. The V and J genes are TRBV9 and TRBJ1-5; D gene ambiguous. There are 14 residues in the CDR3. CDR1 is SGDLS, CDR2 YYNGEE, per germline. V lost 1 base to trimming and J lost 6 bases, with 11 bases between them. The CDR3 region has the DNA TGTGCCAGCAGCGTAACGTTTTCAGGTCAGCCCCAGCATTTT. It translates to CASSVTFSGQPQHF.

This clone was seen ten or more times. The chain has TRBV28 and TRBJ2-7; 7 bases agree with TRBD1. The V gene's germline CDR1 is MDHEN and CDR2 SYDVKM. V dropped 4 bases and J dropped 2; count of bases not matched to a gene: 8. The CDR3 contains 15 residues. In DNA form, the CDR3 reads TGTGCCAGCAGTTCGCCCAGGGGGAGCGCCTACGAGCAGTACTTC. It encodes CASSSPRGSAYEQYF.